Each of the 14 T cell receptor beta chains below was sequenced from the same sample in a study of shared T cell receptors in the human thymus. Data came from immunoSEQ multiplex PCR; TCRdb stores just in-frame clones and leaves some out. This repertoire shows some 400,000 clones, 95% found once; its top ten account for around 0.019%. Sequencing was done on a sample of thymocytes. The receptors shown here come from a human donor.

V is TRBV6-4 and J is TRBJ2-5; possibly TRBD1 for D (8 bases). Germline lookup yields CDR1 MRHNA and CDR2 SNTAGT. The CDR3 is made up of 18 amino acids. Trimming removed 2 bases at V and 6 bases at J, with 25 bases between. The CDR3 region is CASSDTDSTGGEIQTQYF. The CDR3 nucleotides read TGTGCCAGCAGTGACACCGATTCCACAGGGGGGGAGATTCAGACCCAGTACTTC.

This chain joins TRBV27 and TRBJ2-7, with D perhaps being TRBD1 or TRBD2 (5 bases each). CDR3 length: 14 amino acids. Germline values: CDR1 MNHEY, CDR2 SMNVEV (reference sequence). V lost 4 bases, J lost 4 bases, and 14 bases lay in between. The DNA of the CDR3 is TGTGCCAGCAGTTCCCGGACAAGGAGGTACGAGCAGTACTTC. This translates into CASSSRTRRYEQYF.

The chain couples TRBV6-5 to TRBJ1-1; the D gene is possibly TRBD1 (6 bases). V was clipped by 2 bases and J by 5 bases, with 15 bases between them. Germline V gene data show CDR1 as MNHEY and CDR2 as SVGAGI. The CDR3 sequence is 15 residues long. CDR3 DNA sequence: TGTGCCAGCAGTTACAACAGGGTAGGGAATACTGAAGCTTTCTTT. Protein sequence: CASSYNRVGNTEAFF.

This clone is a singleton in its sample. The genes are TRBV5-4 and TRBJ2-7; 9 nucleotides align to TRBD1. The CDR3 sequence is 17 residues long. V was pared by 4 bases and J by 0 bases, with 11 bases of the junction left unmatched. Germline CDR1 SGHNT, CDR2 YYREEE (reference sequence). DNA for the CDR3: TGTGCCAGCAGCAGCGCCCACAGGGGGCGGGACTCCTACGAGCAGTACTTC. Translated: CASSSAHRGRDSYEQYF. The full variable domain, its missing parts supplied by reference TRBV5-4 and TRBJ2-7, is ETGVTQSPTHLIKTRGQQVTLRCSSQSGHNTVSWYQQALGQGPQFIFQYYREEENGRGNFPPRFSGLQFPNYSSELNVNALELDDSALYLCASSSAHRGRDSYEQYFGPGTRLTVT.

The chain uses TRBV6-6 and TRBJ2-7; tentatively, D is TRBD2 (7 bases). CDR1 MNHNY and CDR2 SVGAGI come from the germline V gene (reference sequence). Trimming shortened V by 0 bases and J by 5 bases, and 17 bases separated the two germline ends. This CDR3 is 16 amino acids long. As DNA, the CDR3 is TGTGCCAGCAGTTACTCGAAAGGGGGGGATCTCCACGAGCAGTACTTC. This sequence encodes CASSYSKGGDLHEQYF.

Worth noting for this clone: The same CDR3 arises from other DNA sequences in this sample as well. The V call is TRBV28, the J call TRBJ2-3, with D perhaps TRBD1 or TRBD2 (6 bases each). V lost 2 bases, J lost 3 bases, and 9 bases lay in between. Looked up from germline, CDR1 is MDHEN and CDR2 is SYDVKM. This CDR3 spans 14 amino acids. Here the CDR3 DNA reads TGTGCCAGCAGTTTAGAGGGGGGTACAGATACGCAGTATTTT. Translation: CASSLEGGTDTQYF.

The chain couples TRBV6-5 to TRBJ2-3; D not resolved. The V gene's germline CDR1 is MNHEY and CDR2 SVGAGI. CDR3 length equals 15 residues. V gave up 2 bases and J gave up 1 base, with 10 bases separating them. CDR3 loop: CASSYVSGRTDTQYF. CDR3 DNA sequence: TGTGCCAGCAGTTACGTCTCCGGGCGCACAGATACGCAGTATTTT.

The V gene is TRBV28, the J gene TRBJ2-7; maybe TRBD2 (7 bases). CDR1 is MDHEN and CDR2 is SYDVKM in the germline V gene. Trimming took off 2 bases at V and 0 bases at J, with 11 bases between the two ends. CDR3 length: 15 amino acids. For the CDR3, the DNA is TGTGCCAGCAGTTTACGGCGGGGGCTCTCCTACGAGCAGTACTTC. Amino acids: CASSLRRGLSYEQYF.

The chain joins TRBV5-6 to TRBJ2-7; D may correspond to TRBD1 or TRBD2 (5 bases each). This CDR3 region has 16 residues. V lost 3 bases and J lost 0, with 16 bases in between. CDR1 SGHDT and CDR2 YYEEEE come from the germline V gene. CDR3 protein: CASSSSRDGTSYEQYF. CDR3 nucleotides: TGTGCCAGCAGCTCTTCACGGGACGGCACCTCCTACGAGCAGTACTTC.

This sequence joins TRBV9 and TRBJ2-2; 11 bases are shared with TRBD2. The CDR3 runs to 17 residues. The junction had 6 bases not matched to a gene; V was cut back by 4 bases and J by 1 base. Germline V lookup: CDR1 SGDLS, CDR2 YYNGEE. The CDR3 loop reads CASSLRLAGLNTGELFF. CDR3 nucleotides: TGTGCCAGCAGCCTAAGACTAGCGGGATTGAACACCGGGGAGCTGTTTTTT.

V gene TRBV28 combines with J gene TRBJ1-5, with 7 bases lining up with TRBD1. CDR1 and CDR2 from the germline V gene are MDHEN and SYDVKM. V dropped 2 bases and J dropped 6; count of bases not matched to a gene: 19. The CDR3 runs 19 residues. CDR3 DNA: TGTGCCAGCAGTTTAGCCCCCCATCGACAGGGAGGGCTCAGTCAGCCCCAGCATTTT. Translation: CASSLAPHRQGGLSQPQHF. The full variable domain, completed using reference TRBV28 and TRBJ1-5, is DVKVTQSSRYLVKRTGEKVFLECVQDMDHENMFWYRQDPGLGLRLIYFSYDVKMKEKGDIPEGYSVSREKKERFSLILESASTNQTSMYLCASSLAPHRQGGLSQPQHFGDGTRLSIL.

The V and J genes are TRBV28 and TRBJ1-2; 9 bases are a match to TRBD1. The CDR3 spans 14 residues. J was trimmed by 6 bases and V by 4 bases; bases with no gene match: 6. Looked up from germline, CDR1 is MDHEN and CDR2 is SYDVKM. The CDR3 DNA follows: TGTGCCAGCAGTTCACCCACAGGGGGCCATGGCTACACCTTC. Translating gives CASSSPTGGHGYTF.

This chain joins TRBV6-5 and TRBJ1-2; unclear D gene. This CDR3 is built from 15 residues. Trimming pared 2 bases from V and 8 bases from J, leaving 18 bases between. Per germline, CDR1 MNHEY and CDR2 SVGAGI. The chain's CDR3 is CASSYVRSPLRGYTF. The CDR3 bases are TGTGCCAGCAGTTACGTGCGTTCTCCACTGAGAGGCTACACCTTC.

The J gene is TRBJ1-1, the V gene TRBV28; the D is unclear. Germline CDR1 is MDHEN and CDR2 is SYDVKM. The V end was cut by 2 bases, the J end by 1 base, with 14 bases between. This CDR3 has 16 amino acids. CDR3 protein: CASSLPLRPGNTEAFF. The CDR3 nucleotides are TGTGCCAGCAGTTTACCCCTCAGGCCAGGGAACACTGAAGCTTTCTTT.